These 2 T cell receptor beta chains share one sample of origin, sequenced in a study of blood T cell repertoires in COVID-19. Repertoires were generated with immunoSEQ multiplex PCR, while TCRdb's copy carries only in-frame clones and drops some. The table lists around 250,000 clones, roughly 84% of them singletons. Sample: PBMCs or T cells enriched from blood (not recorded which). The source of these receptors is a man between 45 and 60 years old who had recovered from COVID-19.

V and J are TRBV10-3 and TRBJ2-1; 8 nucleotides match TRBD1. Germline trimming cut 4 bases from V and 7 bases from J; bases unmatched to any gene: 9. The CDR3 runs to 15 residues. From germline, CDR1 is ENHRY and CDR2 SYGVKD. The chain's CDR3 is CAISAQGAPDNEQFF. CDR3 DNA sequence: TGTGCCATCAGTGCGCAGGGGGCGCCAGATAATGAGCAGTTCTTC.

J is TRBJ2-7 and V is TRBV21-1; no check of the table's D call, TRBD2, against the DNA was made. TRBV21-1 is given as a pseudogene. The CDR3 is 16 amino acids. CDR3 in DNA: TGTGCCAGCAGCACCTCCGGGGGACGGAGGTCCTACGAGCAGTACTTC. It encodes CASSTSGGRRSYEQYF.